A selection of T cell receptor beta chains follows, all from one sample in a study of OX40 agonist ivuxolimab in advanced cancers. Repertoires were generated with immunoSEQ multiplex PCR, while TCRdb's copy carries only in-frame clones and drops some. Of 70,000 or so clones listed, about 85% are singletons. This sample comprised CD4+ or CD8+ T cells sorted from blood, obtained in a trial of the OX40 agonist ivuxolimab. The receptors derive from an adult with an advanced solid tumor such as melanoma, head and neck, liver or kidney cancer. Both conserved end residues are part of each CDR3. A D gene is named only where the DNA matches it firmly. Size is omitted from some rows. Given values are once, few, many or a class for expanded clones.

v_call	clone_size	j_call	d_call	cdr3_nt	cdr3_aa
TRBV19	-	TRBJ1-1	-	TGTGCCAGTAGTATAAGGGGGAGCACTGAAGCTTTCTTT	CASSIRGSTEAFF
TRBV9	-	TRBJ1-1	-	TGTGCCAGCAGCGTAGGAAGTAGGGGATACGAGTGGAACACTGAAGCTTTCTTT	CASSVGSRGYEWNTEAFF
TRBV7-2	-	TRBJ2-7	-	TGTGCCAGCAGCCCTCAGACAAAGCACTACGAGCAGTACTTC	CASSPQTKHYEQYF
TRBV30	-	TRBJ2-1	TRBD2	TGTGCCTGGAGTGTACCAACTAGCGGGAGATGGAATGAGCAGTTCTTC	CAWSVPTSGRWNEQFF
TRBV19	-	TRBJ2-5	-	TGTGCCAGTAGTATAGATCGATCGCAGACCCAGTACTTC	CASSIDRSQTQYF
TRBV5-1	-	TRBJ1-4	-	TGCGCCAGCCGGGCAACTAATGAAAAACTGTTTTTT	CASRATNEKLFF
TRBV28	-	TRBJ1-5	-	TGTGCCAGCAGACCGTCCGCGGGAGGGTACAATCAGCCCCAGCATTTT	CASRPSAGGYNQPQHF
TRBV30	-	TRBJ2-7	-	TGTGCCTGGAGTGTCGAAGGCAGGAACGAGCAGTACTTC	CAWSVEGRNEQYF
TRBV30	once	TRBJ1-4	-	TGTGCCCGAACCGACAGGCGTTCAACTAATGAAAAACTGTTTTTT	CARTDRRSTNEKLFF
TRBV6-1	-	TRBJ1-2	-	TGTGCCAGCAGCTTACAGGTGGGGGATGGCTACACCTTC	CASSLQVGDGYTF
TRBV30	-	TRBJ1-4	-	TGTGCCTGGAGTGAAGGGTTCGGGGCTGAAAAACTGTTTTTT	CAWSEGFGAEKLFF
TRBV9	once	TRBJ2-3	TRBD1	TGTGCCAGCAGTATAACAGGGGGAGCAGATACGCAGTATTTT	CASSITGGADTQYF
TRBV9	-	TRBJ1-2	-	TGTGCCAGCAGCAGAGGGGTTGACTATGGCTACACCTTC	CASSRGVDYGYTF